Each of the 21 T cell receptor beta chains below was sequenced from the same sample in a study of blood T cells in healthy people across ages. Sample-barcoded 5' priming and a J-beta primer mix drove a second PCR of roughly 6 to 12 cycles. Using its own MiXCR run on the 5' RACE reads, TCRdb lists one record per CDR3 protein. The top ten clones hold about 2.1% of a sample with about 1.8 million distinct CDR3 sequences, just under 50% of them seen once. The sample comprised blood. The receptors were sampled from a middle-aged woman in good health.

The chain uses TRBV20-1 and TRBJ2-4; D is unresolved. Looked up from germline, CDR1 is DFQATT and CDR2 is SNEGSKA (reference sequence). The V gene lost 0 bases and the J gene lost 0 bases, with 12 bases spanning the gap. The CDR3 loop spans 16 amino acids. CDR3 nucleotides: TGCAGTGCTAGAGATCTTGGGCAGCTAGCCAAAAACATTCAGTACTTC. Protein: CSARDLGQLAKNIQYF.

Only a few counts were recorded for this clonotype. This chain connects TRBV5-1 to TRBJ2-3, with D uncertain. Germline loops: CDR1 SGHRS, CDR2 YFSETQ. The CDR3 extends over 14 amino acids. The V end lost 4 bases, the J end lost 1 base, and 10 bases lay between the germline ends. The CDR3 loop is CASSVGQRTDTQYF. CDR3 nucleotide sequence: TGCGCCAGCAGCGTTGGGCAGCGCACAGATACGCAGTATTTT.

The CDR3 spells CASSETTGTEKLFF. The CDR3, as DNA: TGTGCCAGCAGTGAAACAACAGGGACCGAAAAACTGTTTTTT. The gene calls are TRBV6-1 and TRBJ1-4, with a possible D match to TRBD1 (6 bases). The CDR3 is 14 amino acids. Germline loops: CDR1 MNHNS, CDR2 SASEGT. Trimming removed 2 bases at V and 8 bases at J, with 12 bases between.

The CDR3 reads CASSLASGGILAKNIQYF. The CDR3 DNA reads TGTGCCAGCAGCTTGGCTAGCGGGGGGATCCTAGCCAAAAACATTCAGTACTTC. The V call is TRBV5-6, the J call TRBJ2-4, with 11 bases aligning to TRBD2. The ends lost 0 bases at V and 0 bases at J; junction bases unmatched: 5. Germline values: CDR1 SGHDT, CDR2 YYEEEE. The CDR3 length is 18 residues.

This clonotype was seen a few times. The CDR3 DNA follows: TGTGCCAGCTCACAACTGACACGACCACAAGAGACCCAGTACTTC. Protein product: CASSQLTRPQETQYF. The V call is TRBV18, the J call TRBJ2-5; D unclear. V lost 4 bases and J 2 bases, leaving 14 bases between the germline ends. Germline CDR1 KGHSH, CDR2 LQKENI. The CDR3 spans 15 residues.

This CDR3 reads CASTRTGGSGANVLTF. CDR3 DNA sequence: TGTGCCAGCACCCGGACAGGGGGCTCTGGGGCCAACGTCCTGACTTTC. The chain combines TRBV7-9 with TRBJ2-6, with 10 bases matching TRBD1. The germline gives CDR1 SEHNR, CDR2 FQNEAQ (reference sequence). Germline trimming cut 7 bases from V and 0 bases from J; bases unmatched to any gene: 3. The length of the CDR3 is 16 residues.

Only a few counts were recorded for this clonotype. J is TRBJ2-1 and V is TRBV15; tentatively, D is TRBD2 (5 bases). CDR1 and CDR2 (germline): LNHNV, YYDKDF (reference sequence). The CDR3 spans 13 residues. The V and J ends lost 0 bases and 8 bases respectively, with 8 bases between them. The CDR3 is CATSRELAYEQFF. CDR3 nucleotide sequence: TGTGCCACCAGCAGAGAGCTAGCTTATGAGCAGTTCTTC.

CDR3 amino acids: CASSELAWQETQYF. In nucleotides, the CDR3 is TGTGCCAGCAGCGAACTAGCGTGGCAAGAGACCCAGTACTTC. The V gene is TRBV3-1, the J gene TRBJ2-5, with 7 positions matching TRBD2. This CDR3 comprises 14 residues. V was pared by 5 bases and J by 2 bases, with 5 bases of the junction left unmatched. CDR1 is LGHDT, CDR2 YNNKEL, per germline (reference sequence).

The CDR3 DNA reads as TGCGCCAGCAGCCAAGAACCATCCTCCGGGACTAGGGAGCAGTATTTT. Translation gives CASSQEPSSGTREQYF. The chain employs TRBV4-1 and TRBJ2-3; 8 bases fit TRBD2. The germline V gene has CDR1 MGHRA and CDR2 YSYEKL. The CDR3 loop spans 16 amino acids. V trimming: 0 bases; J trimming: 11 bases; junction bases outside the gene matches: 13.

CDR3 sequence: CASSLRPQGPYEQYF. As DNA, the CDR3 is TGTGCCAGCAGCTTACGACCACAGGGTCCCTACGAGCAGTACTTC. The V call is TRBV13, the J call TRBJ2-7, with D perhaps TRBD1 (6 bases). The germline V gene has CDR1 PRHDT and CDR2 FYEKMQ (reference sequence). Trimming took off 2 bases at V and 2 bases at J, with 13 bases between the two ends. This CDR3 is built from 15 residues.

The CDR3 loop is CAGSGFQDLQETQYF. The CDR3 bases are TGTGCCGGCTCGGGGTTTCAAGATTTACAAGAGACCCAGTACTTC. The chain joins TRBV6-1 to TRBJ2-5, with TRBD2 as a possible D gene (5 bases). Per the germline V gene, CDR1 is MNHNS and CDR2 is SASEGT. This CDR3 region has 15 residues. V lost 11 bases and J 2 bases, leaving 21 bases between the germline ends.

This clonotype has a handful of counts. The chain couples TRBV10-3 to TRBJ2-1; unclear D gene. There are 12 residues in the CDR3. Trimming left V 5 bases short and J 5 bases short, with 7 bases between. Germline CDR1 is ENHRY and CDR2 is SYGVKD. The CDR3 sequence is CAISTRDNEQFF. The CDR3 bases are TGTGCCATCAGTACAAGAGACAATGAGCAGTTCTTC.

This chain connects TRBV5-8 to TRBJ1-2; D gene ambiguous. This CDR3 is 14 amino acids long. V shed 3 bases and J shed 4 bases, with 13 bases lying between them. Per germline, CDR1 SGHTS and CDR2 YDEGEE. The chain's CDR3 is CASSSRIGLYGYTF. For the CDR3, the DNA is TGTGCCAGCAGCTCACGGATAGGGCTCTATGGCTACACCTTC.

This clonotype has just a few counts. The genes are TRBV20-1 and TRBJ2-3, with 9 bases identical to TRBD1. V lost 0 bases and J lost 1; bases outside the gene matches: 2. Germline CDR1 is DFQATT and CDR2 is SNEGSKA (reference sequence). CDR3 length: 15 residues. The CDR3 region has the DNA TGCAGTGCTAGAGATCGGGACAGGGGCACAGATACGCAGTATTTT. It specifies CSARDRDRGTDTQYF.

This clonotype showed up just a few times. The J gene is TRBJ1-2, the V gene TRBV7-2; 7 bases align to TRBD1. The CDR3 totals 13 residues. The ends lost 7 bases at V and 7 bases at J; junction bases unmatched: 9. Germline lookup yields CDR1 SGHTA and CDR2 FQGNSA. This CDR3 reads CASIGGKDGGYTF. CDR3 DNA: TGTGCCAGCATAGGGGGCAAGGACGGTGGCTACACCTTC.

The rearrangement uses TRBV10-3 and TRBJ2-1; 9 nucleotides align to TRBD1. CDR1 and CDR2 from the germline V gene are ENHRY and SYGVKD. The CDR3 consists of 14 residues. The V gene end was trimmed by 8 bases and the J gene end by 2 bases; junction bases not matched to a gene: 4. The CDR3 DNA is TGTGCCATCGTGGGACAGGGCCCCTACAATGAGCAGTTCTTC. Protein sequence: CAIVGQGPYNEQFF.

This clonotype was detected only a few times. The chain joins TRBV12-3 or TRBV12-4 to TRBJ2-4, with TRBD2 identical over 8 bases. Trimming at V came to 3 bases and at J to 7 bases, leaving 14 bases not matched to a gene. This CDR3 has 17 residues. In DNA, the CDR3 is TGTGCCAGCAGTTTTAGAGGTGGGCGGGGGGTCGATAACATTCAGTACTTC. Its translation is CASSFRGGRGVDNIQYF.

The sample holds a few counts of this clonotype. This chain uses TRBV4-3 with TRBJ1-2; no reliable D call. Trimming removed 0 bases at V and 8 bases at J, with 16 bases between. The CDR3 length is 15 residues. Germline V gene sequence: CDR1 LGHNA, CDR2 YSLEER. CDR3 in DNA: TGCGCCAGCAGCCAAGAATTGGAGGGTGGGTTCGGCTACACCTTC. Amino acid sequence: CASSQELEGGFGYTF.

The chain couples TRBV7-2 to TRBJ2-3, with a possible D match to TRBD2 (6 bases). Trimming cost V 0 bases and J 0 bases, with 10 bases left between them. Germline values: CDR1 SGHTA, CDR2 FQGNSA. CDR3 length: 16 amino acids. CDR3 residues: CASSLAAGPSTDTQYF. The CDR3 nucleotides are TGTGCCAGCAGCTTAGCGGCGGGGCCCAGCACAGATACGCAGTATTTT.

The chain is built from TRBV7-2 and TRBJ2-3, with 12 bases aligning to TRBD2. The V gene's germline CDR1 is SGHTA and CDR2 FQGNSA. This CDR3 is 17 amino acids long. V lost 2 bases to trimming and J lost 0 bases; unmatched junction nucleotides: 3. The CDR3 loop is CASSLTSGGSSTDTQYF. For the CDR3, the DNA is TGTGCCAGCAGCTTAACTAGCGGGGGGTCTAGCACAGATACGCAGTATTTT.

The V gene is TRBV6-5, the J gene TRBJ1-2, with TRBD1 matching 11 bases. Trimming at V came to 6 bases and at J to 4 bases, leaving 10 bases not matched to a gene. The CDR3 loop spans 16 amino acids. CDR1 is MNHEY and CDR2 is SVGAGI in the germline V gene. CDR3 nucleotides: TGTGCCAGCAGCCCCGGGACAGGGGGAAATCTCTATGGCTACACCTTC. This translates into CASSPGTGGNLYGYTF.